This T cell receptor (beta chain) was obtained from a study of T cell clones after liver transplantation. Libraries were prepared by immunoSEQ multiplex PCR; TCRdb keeps only in-frame clonotypes and omits some of them. The data hold roughly 51,000 clones, with over 65% observed a single time. This clone appeared many times. Its antigen remains unidentified. Study outcomes and limitations: A significant post-transplant drop in circulating graft-donor-reactive CD4 TCRbeta sequences occurred in most of the 8 subjects.

This specimen consisted of CD4+ T cells from blood, obtained around 4.5 years after liver transplant. The sequence was collected from a human patient who received a liver transplant. Some T cells may arise from the graft donor.

In DNA form, the CDR3 reads TGCGCCAGCAGCCAAGTGGGGCCCTATAATTCACCCCTCCACTTT. Residues: CASSQVGPYNSPLHF. J is TRBJ1-6 and V is TRBV4-1, with D possibly matching TRBD1 (5 bases). The germline CDR1 and CDR2 sequences are MGHRA and YSYEKL. Between the trimmed V and J ends, which lost 1 base and 2 bases, there was a span of 6 bases. The CDR3 spans 15 residues.